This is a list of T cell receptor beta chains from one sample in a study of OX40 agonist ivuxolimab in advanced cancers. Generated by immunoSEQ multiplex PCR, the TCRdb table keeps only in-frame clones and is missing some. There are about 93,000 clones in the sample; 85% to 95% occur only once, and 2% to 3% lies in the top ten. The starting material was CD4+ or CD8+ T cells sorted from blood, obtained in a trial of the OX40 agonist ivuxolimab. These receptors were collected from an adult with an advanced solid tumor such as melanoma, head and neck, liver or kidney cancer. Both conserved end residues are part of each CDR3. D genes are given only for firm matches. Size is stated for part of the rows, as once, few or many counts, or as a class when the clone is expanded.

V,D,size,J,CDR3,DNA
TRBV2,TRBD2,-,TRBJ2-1,CASTGLAGYNEQFF,TGTGCCAGCACCGGACTAGCGGGGTACAATGAGCAGTTCTTC
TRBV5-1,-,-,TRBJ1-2,CASSLAGDGYTF,TGCGCCAGCAGCTTGGCTGGGGATGGCTACACCTTC
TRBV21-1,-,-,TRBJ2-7,CASSKLTADGGQRAYEQYF,TGTGCCAGCAGCAAATTGACAGCGGACGGGGGACAGCGGGCCTACGAGCAGTACTTC
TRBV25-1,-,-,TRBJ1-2,CASSELDALNYGYTF,TGTGCCAGCAGTGAATTGGATGCCCTAAACTATGGCTACACCTTC
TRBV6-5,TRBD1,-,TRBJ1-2,CASSYSPIQGGGYTF,TGTGCCAGCAGTTACTCGCCGATACAGGGGGGCGGCTACACCTTC
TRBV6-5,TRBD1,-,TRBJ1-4,CASSRNRGSNEKLFF,TGTGCCAGCAGCCGAAACAGGGGGAGTAATGAAAAACTGTTTTTT
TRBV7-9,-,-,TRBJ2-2,CASSFRGTGELFF,TGTGCCAGCAGCTTTCGGGGTACCGGGGAGCTGTTTTTT
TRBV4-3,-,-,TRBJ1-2,CASSQVFESSGYTF,TGCGCCAGCAGCCAAGTTTTCGAGTCGAGTGGCTACACCTTC
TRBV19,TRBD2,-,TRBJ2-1,CASRLSRTSLHNEQFF,TGTGCCAGTCGCCTCTCTAGGACTAGCTTACACAATGAGCAGTTCTTC
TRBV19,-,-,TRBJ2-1,CASNLGVDNEQFF,TGTGCCAGTAACCTGGGGGTTGACAATGAGCAGTTCTTC
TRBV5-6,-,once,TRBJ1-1,CASSWTELNTEAFF,TGTGCCAGCAGCTGGACGGAATTGAACACTGAAGCTTTCTTT
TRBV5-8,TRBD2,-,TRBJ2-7,CASSFAGGGYEQYF,TGTGCCAGCAGCTTTGCGGGGGGCGGTTACGAGCAGTACTTC
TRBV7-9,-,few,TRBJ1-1,CASSLVLTPNTEAFF,TGTGCCAGCAGCTTAGTTTTGACACCGAACACTGAAGCTTTCTTT
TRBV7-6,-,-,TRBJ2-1,CASSLEVGLDNEQFF,TGTGCCAGCAGCTTGGAGGTGGGGCTCGACAATGAGCAGTTCTTC
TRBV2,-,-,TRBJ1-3,CASSEWGSTGNTIYF,TGTGCCAGCAGTGAATGGGGTTCCACTGGAAACACCATATATTTT
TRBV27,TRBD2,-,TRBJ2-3,CASRSGGGDTQYF,TGTGCCAGCAGGTCGGGGGGGGGAGATACGCAGTATTTT
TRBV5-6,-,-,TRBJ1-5,CASSLPGQPQHF,TGTGCCAGCAGCTTGCCGGGACAGCCCCAGCATTTT
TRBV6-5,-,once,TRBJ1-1,CATRFFGMNTEAFF,TGTGCCACCCGATTCTTCGGGATGAACACTGAAGCTTTCTTT
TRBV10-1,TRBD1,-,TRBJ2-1,CASSESDRGLSNEQFF,TGCGCCAGCAGTGAGTCTGACAGGGGGCTCTCCAATGAGCAGTTCTTC
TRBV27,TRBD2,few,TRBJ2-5,CASSLRGGGAYQETQYF,TGTGCCAGCAGTTTACGGGGCGGGGGGGCGTACCAAGAGACCCAGTACTTC
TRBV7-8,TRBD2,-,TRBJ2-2,CASSSLDTGLATGELFF,TGTGCCAGCAGCTCTTTAGATACGGGACTAGCGACCGGGGAGCTGTTTTTT
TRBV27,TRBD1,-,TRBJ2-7,CASSPQGDEQYF,TGTGCCAGCAGCCCCCAGGGGGACGAGCAGTACTTC
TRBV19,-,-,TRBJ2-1,CASSIAGNEQFF,TGTGCCAGTAGTATCGCGGGCAATGAGCAGTTCTTC
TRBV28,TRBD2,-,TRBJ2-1,CASSQDRLAGVYEQFF,TGTGCCAGCAGTCAAGACAGACTAGCGGGGGTGTATGAGCAGTTCTTC
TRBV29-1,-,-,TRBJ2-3,CSVEGESTDTQYF,TGCAGCGTTGAGGGCGAGAGCACAGATACGCAGTATTTT
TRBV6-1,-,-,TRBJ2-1,CASRDQRGPYNEQFF,TGTGCCAGCAGGGACCAGAGGGGACCCTACAATGAGCAGTTCTTC
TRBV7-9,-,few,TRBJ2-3,CASSPGRGRTDTQYF,TGTGCCAGCAGCCCCGGAAGGGGTAGGACAGATACGCAGTATTTT
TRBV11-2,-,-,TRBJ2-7,CASSDGYEQYF,TGTGCCAGCAGCGATGGGTACGAGCAGTACTTC
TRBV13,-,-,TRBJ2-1,CASSPGDRSYNEQFF,TGTGCCAGCAGCCCCGGCGACAGGTCCTACAATGAGCAGTTCTTC
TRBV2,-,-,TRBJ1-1,CASSERWVEMNTEAFF,TGTGCCAGCAGTGAACGATGGGTAGAGATGAACACTGAAGCTTTCTTT
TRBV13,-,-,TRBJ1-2,CASSPRGEGLNYGYTF,TGTGCCAGCAGCCCCCGCGGTGAAGGGTTGAACTATGGCTACACCTTC
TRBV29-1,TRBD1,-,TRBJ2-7,CSVAGQGSLEQYF,TGCAGCGTTGCGGGACAGGGTTCCCTCGAGCAGTACTTC
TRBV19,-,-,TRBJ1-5,CASSIRKGQGNQPQHF,TGTGCCAGTAGTATAAGGAAAGGGCAGGGGAATCAGCCCCAGCATTTT
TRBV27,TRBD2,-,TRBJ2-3,CASSLLAGGITDTQYF,TGTGCCAGCAGTTTACTAGCGGGAGGGATCACAGATACGCAGTATTTT
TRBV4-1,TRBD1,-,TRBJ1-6,CASSQDAGGAFVNSPLHF,TGCGCCAGCAGCCAAGACGCAGGGGGCGCCTTTGTTAATTCACCCCTCCACTTT
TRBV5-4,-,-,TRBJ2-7,CASSLGARADEQYF,TGTGCCAGCAGCTTAGGTGCGAGGGCTGACGAGCAGTACTTC
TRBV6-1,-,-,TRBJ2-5,CASSERGGRETQYF,TGTGCCAGCAGTGAAAGGGGGGGGCGAGAGACCCAGTACTTC
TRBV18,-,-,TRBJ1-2,CASSPPGDYGYTF,TGTGCCAGCTCACCTCCGGGGGACTATGGCTACACCTTC
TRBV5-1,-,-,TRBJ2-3,CASKTEFRGTSTDTQYF,TGCGCCAGCAAAACAGAATTCCGGGGCACCTCCACAGATACGCAGTATTTT
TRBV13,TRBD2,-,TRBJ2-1,CASSLGLSGRGNEQFF,TGTGCCAGCAGCTTAGGGTTAAGCGGGAGAGGTAATGAGCAGTTCTTC